Below are 26 T cell receptor beta chains sequenced from a single sample in a study of blood T cell repertoires in COVID-19. Here immunoSEQ multiplex PCR was the method, and the copy in TCRdb shows in-frame clones only, minus some. The repertoire holds 250,000 to 300,000 clones, approximately 90% seen once, with 0.9% to 1% in the top ten. The sample consisted of peripheral blood. The source is a woman aged 40 to 50 who had recovered from COVID-19.

The rearrangement links TRBV18 to TRBJ2-1, with 10 nucleotides matching TRBD2. The CDR3 length is 18 residues. V shed 6 bases, J shed 8 bases, and the junction held 19 bases outside the gene matches. Germline V lookup: CDR1 KGHSH, CDR2 LQKENI. The CDR3 region is CASSPGSGRANGRDEQFF. The CDR3 DNA reads TGTGCCAGCTCCCCCGGAAGCGGGAGGGCCAACGGGAGGGATGAGCAGTTCTTC.

This clone came up a few times. The gene calls are TRBV18 and TRBJ1-5; D is unclear. V was pared by 6 bases and J by 5 bases, with 14 bases between. The length of the CDR3 is 14 residues. Germline assignment: CDR1 KGHSH and CDR2 LQKENI. CDR3 residues: CASSAADTYQPQHF. The CDR3 DNA is TGTGCCAGCTCGGCAGCCGACACTTATCAGCCCCAGCATTTT.

CDR3 nucleotides: TGTGCCAGCAGCCAACGGACTAGCGGGCAGTTGGGGGCCCAGTACTTC. Encoded protein: CASSQRTSGQLGAQYF. V usage is TRBV2 and J usage is TRBJ2-5; 11 nucleotides align to TRBD2. V lost 6 bases, J lost 9 bases, and 15 bases stayed unmatched. The CDR3 is made up of 16 amino acids. Germline V lookup: CDR1 SNHLY, CDR2 FYNNEI.

V usage is TRBV3-1 (or the pseudogene TRBV3-2) and J usage is TRBJ1-1; no clear D. Germline values: CDR1 LGHDT, CDR2 YNNKEL (reference sequence). V lost 4 bases to trimming and J lost 0 bases, with 9 bases between them. CDR3 length equals 14 residues. CDR3 in amino acids: CASSPPGMNTEAFF. CDR3 bases: TGTGCCAGCAGCCCCCCCGGGATGAACACTGAAGCTTTCTTT.

In DNA, the CDR3 is TGTGCCAGTAGTATCGGACAGGGGACCACAAAACTGTTTTTT. Translated, it gives CASSIGQGTTKLFF. The chain is built from TRBV19 and TRBJ1-4; the match to TRBD1 covers 9 bases. Germline values: CDR1 LNHDA, CDR2 SQIVND (reference sequence). Germline trimming cut 3 bases from V and 10 bases from J; bases unmatched to any gene: 6. The CDR3 has 14 amino acids.

The rearrangement uses TRBV27 and TRBJ2-2; 7 bases fit TRBD2. Germline CDR1 is MNHEY and CDR2 is SMNVEV (reference sequence). Trimming cost V 4 bases and J 4 bases; bases outside gene matches: 6. CDR3 length: 15 residues. CDR3: CASSWGGGVTGELFF. The CDR3 nucleotides read TGTGCCAGCAGTTGGGGGGGTGGGGTCACCGGGGAGCTGTTTTTT.

This rearrangement joins TRBV6-5 to TRBJ1-2, with D unresolved. The V end lost 0 bases, the J end lost 6 bases, and 11 bases lay between the germline ends. CDR1 is MNHEY, CDR2 SVGAGI, per germline. The CDR3 has 14 amino acids. Written as DNA, the CDR3 is TGTGCCAGCAGTTACTCGACGTGGAGGGATGGCTACACCTTC. Protein sequence: CASSYSTWRDGYTF.

V is TRBV28 and J is TRBJ2-7, with a weak D call TRBD2 (6 bases). V gave up 5 bases and J gave up 1 base, with 12 bases separating them. CDR3 length: 14 residues. From germline, CDR1 is MDHEN and CDR2 SYDVKM. CDR3 residues: CASSPRAGSYEQYV. The CDR3 nucleotides are TGTGCCAGCAGTCCTCGGGCGGGATCCTACGAGCAGTACGTC.

The chain uses TRBV4-2 and TRBJ2-2, with 8 nucleotides matching TRBD1. V was pared by 3 bases and J by 4 bases, with 10 bases of the junction left unmatched. Germline loops: CDR1 LGHNA, CDR2 YNFKEQ. This CDR3 is 17 amino acids long. The CDR3 sequence is CASSHDIDRGSTGELFF. The CDR3 bases are TGTGCCAGCAGCCATGACATCGACAGGGGCTCCACCGGGGAGCTGTTTTTT.

The V and J genes are TRBV20-1 and TRBJ2-3, with 8 bases matching TRBD2. Per the germline V gene, CDR1 is DFQATT and CDR2 is SNEGSKA (reference sequence). Losses at the gene ends were 3 bases for V and 3 bases for J; bases not matched to a gene: 5. The CDR3 totals 14 residues. The DNA for the CDR3 is TGCAGTGCTAGTCCCGGGGGGGCAACAGATACGCAGTATTTT. Translation: CSASPGGATDTQYF.

V gene TRBV4-3 combines with J gene TRBJ1-2; tentative D call: TRBD1 (5 bases). The germline gives CDR1 LGHNA, CDR2 YSLEER. The CDR3 is 15 amino acids. Trimming shortened V by 0 bases and J by 4 bases, and 12 bases separated the two germline ends. This CDR3 is CASSQEWGQGYGYTF. The CDR3 DNA sequence: TGCGCCAGCAGCCAAGAGTGGGGCCAGGGCTATGGCTACACCTTC.

J is TRBJ2-1 and V is TRBV5-6; 9 bases agree with TRBD1. Trimming removed 6 bases from V and 7 bases from J; junction bases left unmatched: 11. In germline, CDR1 is SGHDT, CDR2 YYEEEE. The CDR3 spans 15 residues. This CDR3 is CASNLRTGVGNEQFF. For the CDR3, the DNA is TGTGCCAGCAACCTCCGGACAGGGGTGGGGAATGAGCAGTTCTTC.

The chain has TRBV9 and TRBJ2-3; possible D gene TRBD1, 6 bases. The V end lost 0 bases, the J end lost 6 bases, and 14 bases lay between the germline ends. The CDR3 has 15 amino acids. CDR1 is SGDLS, CDR2 YYNGEE, per germline. CDR3 protein: CASSVGSPGADTQYF. CDR3 bases: TGTGCCAGCAGCGTAGGGTCCCCAGGGGCCGATACGCAGTATTTT.

The chain recombines TRBV18 with TRBJ1-3, with D maybe TRBD1 (6 bases). The CDR3 loop spans 16 amino acids. Germline V gene lookup returns CDR1 KGHSH and CDR2 LQKENI. V was pared by 3 bases and J by 2 bases, with 14 bases between. The CDR3: CASSPLGGATGNTIYF. The CDR3 DNA sequence: TGTGCCAGCTCACCCCTCGGGGGGGCGACTGGAAACACCATATATTTT.

This rearrangement joins TRBV19 to TRBJ1-1; TRBD1 is a possible D gene (5 bases). The CDR3 is made up of 17 amino acids. V lost 2 bases to trimming and J lost 1 base, with 17 bases between them. In germline, CDR1 is LNHDA, CDR2 SQIVND (reference sequence). The CDR3 sequence is CASSIMWSLRGNTEAFF. CDR3 DNA: TGTGCCAGTAGTATAATGTGGTCCCTTAGGGGGAACACTGAAGCTTTCTTT.

V and J are TRBV21-1 and TRBJ2-7; TRBD1, the D gene given by the table, was not confirmed from the DNA. TRBV21-1 is assigned pseudogene status. The CDR3 contains 16 residues. This chain's CDR3 is CASSSRGDREPYEQYF. The CDR3 DNA follows: TGTGCCAGCAGCTCCCGAGGGGACAGGGAACCCTACGAGCAGTACTTC.

This clone was observed a single time. The V call is TRBV6-6, the J call TRBJ2-1; TRBD2 matches 11 bases. The CDR3 spans 15 residues. Germline V gives CDR1 MNHNY, CDR2 SVGAGI (reference sequence). The junction had 8 bases not matched to a gene; V was cut back by 6 bases and J by 7 bases. The CDR3 loop reads CASSITSGSTNEQFF. DNA for the CDR3: TGTGCCAGCAGCATAACTAGCGGGAGTACAAATGAGCAGTTCTTC.

This rearrangement joins TRBV5-1 to TRBJ1-2; D gene unclear. The V end was cut by 2 bases, the J end by 8 bases, with 19 bases between. This CDR3 is built from 15 residues. CDR1 is SGHRS, CDR2 YFSETQ, per germline. DNA for the CDR3: TGCGCCAGCAGCTTTTCGCGGGCAGTCCCAGAGGGCTACACCTTC. This codes for CASSFSRAVPEGYTF. Full variable domain (remainder filled in from reference TRBV5-1 and TRBJ1-2): KAGVTQTPRYLIKTRGQQVTLSCSPISGHRSVSWYQQTPGQGLQFLFEYFSETQRNKGNFPGRFSGRQFSNSRSEMNVSTLELGDSALYLCASSFSRAVPEGYTFGSGTRLTVV.

This clone was found a few times. The V gene is TRBV7-2, the J gene TRBJ1-2; D gene unclear. The ends were cut back, 4 bases at V and 5 bases at J, with 8 bases in the middle. The CDR3 contains 12 residues. The germline V gene has CDR1 SGHTA and CDR2 FQGNSA. This CDR3 reads CASSSDTYGYTF. As DNA, the CDR3 is TGTGCCAGCAGCTCTGACACATATGGCTACACCTTC.

The chain couples TRBV28 to TRBJ1-4; TRBD1 might be the D (6 bases). The length of the CDR3 is 14 residues. Trimming removed 3 bases from V and 8 bases from J, with 13 bases in between. Germline V gene data show CDR1 as MDHEN and CDR2 as SYDVKM. The CDR3 DNA is TGTGCCAGCAGTTTTTGGGAGGGGGGGGAAAAACTGTTTTTT. Amino acids: CASSFWEGGEKLFF.

Here the CDR3 DNA reads TGTGCCAGCAGCCAAGAGGGGCCCGAAAGCGGGAGCGTGAATTATGAGCAGTTCTTC. Protein sequence: CASSQEGPESGSVNYEQFF. J is TRBJ2-1 and V is TRBV4-2; 8 positions agree with TRBD2. Germline lookup yields CDR1 LGHNA and CDR2 YNFKEQ. The length of the CDR3 is 19 residues. V lost 0 bases to trimming and J lost 8 bases; unmatched junction nucleotides: 18.

This chain uses TRBV7-9 with TRBJ2-3; TRBD1 is a possible D gene (5 bases). CDR3 length: 15 residues. In germline, CDR1 is SEHNR, CDR2 FQNEAQ (reference sequence). V lost 0 bases and J 4 bases, leaving 11 bases between the germline ends. The CDR3 sequence: CASSLAGQRADTQYF. The CDR3 DNA reads as TGTGCCAGCAGCTTAGCGGGGCAACGCGCAGATACGCAGTATTTT.

The rearrangement joins TRBV6-5 to TRBJ2-7, with TRBD2 as a possible D gene (7 bases). The ends were cut back, 6 bases at V and 9 bases at J, with 21 bases in the middle. Germline-derived CDR1 and CDR2 are MNHEY and SVGAGI. This CDR3 comprises 14 residues. CDR3 nucleotide sequence: TGTGCCAGCAGACCCGGGGGGCTTGGGGGCCTGCAGTACTTC. The encoded protein is CASRPGGLGGLQYF.

The V gene is TRBV30, the J gene TRBJ2-1; 14 nucleotides line up with TRBD2. The germline V gene has CDR1 GTSNPN and CDR2 SVGIG (reference sequence). Losses at the gene ends were 4 bases for V and 7 bases for J; bases not matched to a gene: 9. The CDR3 length is 16 residues. Here the CDR3 DNA reads TGTGCCTGGACCGGGACTAGCGGGAGTTGGGGGAATGAGCAGTTCTTC. Encoded protein: CAWTGTSGSWGNEQFF. The variable domain in full, completed from reference TRBV30 and TRBJ2-1, reads SQTIHQWPATLVQPVGSPLSLECTVEGTSNPNLYWYRQAAGRGLQLLFYSVGIGQISSEVPQNLSASRPQDRQFILSSKKLLLSDSGFYLCAWTGTSGSWGNEQFFGPGTRLTVL.

This clone was detected a few times. The gene calls are TRBV11-2 and TRBJ2-7; 8 positions agree with TRBD1. CDR1 and CDR2 (germline): SGHAT, FQNNGV. CDR3 length: 15 amino acids. The V and J ends lost 5 bases and 4 bases, in that order; junction bases with no gene match: 10. The CDR3 loop is CASSDQGALQYEQYF. The CDR3 bases are TGTGCCAGCAGCGACCAGGGGGCCTTACAGTACGAGCAGTACTTC.

V gene TRBV10-3 combines with J gene TRBJ1-1; no definite D call. This CDR3 region has 13 residues. CDR1 is ENHRY and CDR2 is SYGVKD in the germline V gene. The V gene lost 4 bases and the J gene lost 1 base, with 7 bases spanning the gap. CDR3 sequence (DNA): TGTGCCATCAGTGTCCGGGAGAACACTGAAGCTTTCTTT. It specifies CAISVRENTEAFF.